The 7 T cell receptor beta chains presented below share a single source sample, sequenced in a study of T cell repertoires in cytomegalovirus infection (dated by TCRdb to between 2019 and 2020). Sequenced on an Illumina HiSeq 1500. TCRdb passed the public sequencing reads through fastp at Q25 and MiXCR, retaining productive beta sequences. Every distinct CDR3 protein forms one entry, paired with its most common genes and DNA. The sample records roughly 500,000 distinct CDR3 sequences, about 15% of which are singletons. About 24% of the sample rests with the top ten. The sample was CD8+ T cells from PBMCs. These receptors came from a human donor in good health (CMV status not recorded). Some clones in this sample may be carry-over from other donors' samples.

This clonotype was counted a few times. The rearrangement links TRBV12-5 to TRBJ1-1; D not certain. Looked up from germline, CDR1 is LGHNT and CDR2 is FRNRAP. V was cut by 4 bases and J by 6 bases, with 6 bases left in between. There are 11 residues in the CDR3. The DNA of the CDR3 is TGTGCTAGTGGTTCCCTCTCTGAAGCTTTCTTT. This gives the protein CASGSLSEAFF. Looking up the rest from reference TRBV12-5 and TRBJ1-1 gives the full variable domain: DARVTQTPRHKVTEMGQEVTMRCQPILGHNTVFWYRQTMMQGLELLAYFRNRAPLDDSGMPKDRFSAEMPDATLATLKIQPSEPRDSAVYFCASGSLSEAFFGQGTRLTVV.

This clonotype was detected many times. The rearrangement uses TRBV12-3 or TRBV12-4 and TRBJ1-1; D may be TRBD1 (6 bases). Trimming took 3 bases from V and 1 from J, leaving 12 bases between them. This CDR3 is 15 amino acids long. Here the CDR3 DNA reads TGTGCCAGCAGTTTTAGTGTCAGGGGGAACACTGAAGCTTTCTTT. This translates into CASSFSVRGNTEAFF.

This clonotype was seen a few times. The chain links TRBV15 to TRBJ1-2; D not resolved. V was shortened by 5 bases and J by 1 base, with 8 bases between the two germline ends. Germline V gives CDR1 LNHNV, CDR2 YYDKDF (reference sequence). The CDR3 covers 13 residues. The CDR3 spells CATSESFNYGYTF. As DNA, the CDR3 is TGTGCCACCAGCGAGAGTTTTAACTATGGCTACACCTTC. Drawing the rest from reference TRBV15 and TRBJ1-2, the complete variable domain is DAMVIQNPRYQVTQFGKPVTLSCSQTLNHNVMYWYQQKSSQAPKLLFHYYDKDFNNEADTPDNFQSRRPNTSFCFLDIRSPGLGDTAMYLCATSESFNYGYTFGSGTRLTVV.

The chain recombines TRBV12-3 or TRBV12-4 with TRBJ1-5; D ambiguous. The CDR3 is made up of 13 amino acids. V lost 7 bases and J lost 4, with 11 bases in between. CDR3 region: CASKEGLNQPQHF. The CDR3 DNA reads as TGTGCCAGCAAGGAGGGTTTGAATCAGCCCCAGCATTTT.

This chain joins TRBV27 and TRBJ1-1; D gene ambiguous. CDR3 length: 13 residues. With 6 bases removed from V and 1 base from J, the gap between germline ends came to 9 bases. CDR1 and CDR2 from the germline V gene are MNHEY and SMNVEV (reference sequence). The CDR3 DNA reads TGTGCCAGCAGAGGAAACCCGAACACTGAAGCTTTCTTT. Protein sequence: CASRGNPNTEAFF.

This clonotype was observed a few times. The chain joins TRBV20-1 to TRBJ1-1; TRBD1 might be the D (6 bases). The CDR3 is 12 amino acids. Trimming removed 0 bases at V and 9 bases at J, with 11 bases between. Germline V gene lookup returns CDR1 DFQATT and CDR2 SNEGSKA (reference sequence). The CDR3 region has the DNA TGCAGTGCTAGAGATATGGGGACACAAGCTTTCTTT. Its translation is CSARDMGTQAFF.

This clonotype was seen many times. This rearrangement joins TRBV19 to TRBJ2-7; 10 bases match TRBD2. The V gene end was trimmed by 3 bases and the J gene end by 1 base; junction bases not matched to a gene: 6. The CDR3 length is 16 residues. Germline V gene sequence: CDR1 LNHDA, CDR2 SQIVND (reference sequence). As DNA, the CDR3 is TGTGCCAGTAGTATCTGGGCTAGCGGGAGTTCCTACGAGCAGTACTTC. It specifies CASSIWASGSSYEQYF.